This T cell receptor (beta chain) emerged from a study of CD8+ T cells in alopecia areata. The authors extracted RNA and reverse transcribed it into cDNA as the sequencing template. TCRdb's table, derived via immunoSEQ multiplex PCR, lists solely in-frame clones and lacks some. The table includes 140,000 to 150,000 clones, around 47% detected once. This clone was found a few times. Lesional scalp punch biopsies and peripheral blood came from alopecia areata patients. Sorting of PBMCs yielded the CD4+ and CD8+ T cells. Germline values: CDR1 ENHRY, CDR2 SYGVKD. V lost 3 bases and J 4 bases, leaving 7 bases between the germline ends. The CDR3 contains 13 residues.

The sequence came from a human donor with alopecia areata. This rearrangement joins TRBV10-3 to TRBJ2-1; D gene uncertain. What was sequenced was CD4+ T cells sorted from blood. The CDR3 DNA sequence: TGTGCCATCAGTGAAGTCGAGTACAATGAGCAGTTCTTC. It is translated as CAISEVEYNEQFF.